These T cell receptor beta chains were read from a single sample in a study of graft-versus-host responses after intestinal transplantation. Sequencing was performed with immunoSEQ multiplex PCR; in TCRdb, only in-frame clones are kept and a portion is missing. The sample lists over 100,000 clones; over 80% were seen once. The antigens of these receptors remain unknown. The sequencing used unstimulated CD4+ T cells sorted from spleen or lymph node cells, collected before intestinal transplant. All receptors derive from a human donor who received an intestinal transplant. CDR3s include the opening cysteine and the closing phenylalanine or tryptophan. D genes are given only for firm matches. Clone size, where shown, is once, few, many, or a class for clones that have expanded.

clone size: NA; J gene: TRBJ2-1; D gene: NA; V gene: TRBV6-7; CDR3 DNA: TGTGCCAGCAGTAGCAGAAGCTCCTACAATGAGCAGTTCTTC; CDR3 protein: CASSSRSSYNEQFF
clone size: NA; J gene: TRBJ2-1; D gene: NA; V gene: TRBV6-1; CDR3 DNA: TGTGCCAGCACGCGGGCCACACTTAACAATGAGCAGTTCTTC; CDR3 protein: CASTRATLNNEQFF
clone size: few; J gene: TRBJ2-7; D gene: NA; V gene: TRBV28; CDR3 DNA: TGTGCCAGCATGGCCTCCTACGAGCAGTACTTC; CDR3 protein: CASMASYEQYF
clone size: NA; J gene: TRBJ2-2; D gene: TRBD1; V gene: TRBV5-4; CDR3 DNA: TGTGCCAGCAGCCTCGACAGGGGGGTGGCCGGGGAGCTGTTTTTT; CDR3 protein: CASSLDRGVAGELFF
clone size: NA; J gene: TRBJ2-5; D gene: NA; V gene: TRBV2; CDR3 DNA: TGTGCCAGCAGTGATGATTTTGGGTCCTCAGCCAAAAAAGAGACCCAGTACTTC; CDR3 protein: CASSDDFGSSAKKETQYF
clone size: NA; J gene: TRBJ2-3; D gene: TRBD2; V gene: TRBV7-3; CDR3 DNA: TGTGCCACCCCCCCCGGGACTAGCGGGAATTCTAGCACAGATACGCAGTATTTT; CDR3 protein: CATPPGTSGNSSTDTQYF
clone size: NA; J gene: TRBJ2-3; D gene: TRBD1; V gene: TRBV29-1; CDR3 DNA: TGCAGCGTAGCGACAGGGAACAGAGATACGCAGTATTTT; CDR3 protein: CSVATGNRDTQYF
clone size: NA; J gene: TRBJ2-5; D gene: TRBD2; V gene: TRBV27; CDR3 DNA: TGTGCCAGCAGTTCTAAGCCGCGGGGGGCTGTCGGTCGGGAGACCCAGTACTTC; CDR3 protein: CASSSKPRGAVGRETQYF
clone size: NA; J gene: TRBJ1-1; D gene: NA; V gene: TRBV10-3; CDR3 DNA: TGTGCCAGTAGCCACCGGGAGGGGGATGAAGCTTTCTTT; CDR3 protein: CASSHREGDEAFF
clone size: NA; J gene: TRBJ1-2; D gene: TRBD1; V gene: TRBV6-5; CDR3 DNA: TGTGCCAGCAGCGACAGGGTCCTCGACTATGGCTACACCTTC; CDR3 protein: CASSDRVLDYGYTF